The 14 T cell receptor beta chains listed next were all sequenced from one sample in a study of blood T cell repertoires in COVID-19. The data were produced by immunoSEQ multiplex PCR, yet TCRdb's version contains in-frame clones alone and is incomplete. The data show 90,000 to 100,000 clones, around 81% seen once. Input material: peripheral blood. The receptors were sampled from a man in his 60s with acute or convalescent COVID-19.

The chain combines TRBV30 with TRBJ2-5; tentatively, D is TRBD2 (5 bases). The CDR3 covers 11 residues. V was shortened by 0 bases and J by 14 bases, with 13 bases between the two germline ends. CDR1 is GTSNPN, CDR2 SVGIG, per germline (reference sequence). CDR3 DNA sequence: TGTGCCTGGAGTGTCCCGGGGTCGGCTTACTTC. Its translation is CAWSVPGSAYF.

In this sample, this clone turned up many times. The CDR3 loop is CASSLATFNTEAFF. The CDR3 region has the DNA TGTGCCAGCAGCTTAGCGACTTTTAACACTGAAGCTTTCTTT. This chain connects TRBV7-2 to TRBJ1-1, with D unclear. The CDR3 is made up of 14 amino acids. Trimming cost V 0 bases and J 2 bases, with 7 bases left between them. Germline CDR1 reads SGHTA; CDR2 reads FQGNSA.

The rearrangement uses TRBV7-2 and TRBJ1-1; TRBD1 aligns across 8 bases. V shed 5 bases, J shed 4 bases, and the junction held 6 bases outside the gene matches. This CDR3 comprises 14 residues. Germline V gives CDR1 SGHTA, CDR2 FQGNSA. The CDR3 reads CASSNQGARTEAFF. CDR3 DNA: TGTGCCAGCAGCAACCAGGGGGCGCGCACTGAAGCTTTCTTT.

The chain carries TRBV6-5 and TRBJ1-2; D remains ambiguous. Trimming took off 0 bases at V and 1 base at J, with 6 bases between the two ends. The CDR3 is 14 residues long. Germline V gene lookup returns CDR1 MNHEY and CDR2 SVGAGI. The CDR3 nucleotides read TGTGCCAGCAGTTACTCTCGGGATAACTATGGCTACACCTTC. Amino acids: CASSYSRDNYGYTF.

The chain is built from TRBV3-1 (or the pseudogene TRBV3-2) and TRBJ1-1, with D possibly TRBD1 on 5 matching bases. V lost 1 base to trimming and J lost 3 bases, with 6 bases between them. CDR3 length equals 13 residues. The germline V gene has CDR1 LGHDT and CDR2 YNNKEL (reference sequence). CDR3 nucleotide sequence: TGTGCCAGCAGCCAAGGACAGTACACTGAAGCTTTCTTT. As protein: CASSQGQYTEAFF.

V and J are TRBV5-6 and TRBJ1-5, with D hard to call. Per the germline V gene, CDR1 is SGHDT and CDR2 is YYEEEE. V was pared by 2 bases and J by 4 bases, with 10 bases between. The CDR3 loop spans 14 amino acids. In DNA form, the CDR3 reads TGTGCCAGCAGCTTACAACAATCGAATCAGCCCCAGCATTTT. This codes for CASSLQQSNQPQHF.

The chain has TRBV6-5 and TRBJ1-2; D is ambiguous. This CDR3 region has 14 residues. The germline V gene has CDR1 MNHEY and CDR2 SVGAGI. The V and J ends lost 5 bases and 2 bases respectively, with 12 bases between them. CDR3 sequence (DNA): TGTGCCAGCAGTATAGGCGACGGGAACTATGGCTACACCTTC. Translation gives CASSIGDGNYGYTF.

The chain recombines TRBV6-5 with TRBJ2-1, with a possible D match to TRBD1 (5 bases). The CDR3 consists of 13 residues. Per the germline V gene, CDR1 is MNHEY and CDR2 is SVGAGI. V was pared by 10 bases and J by 0 bases, with 10 bases between. CDR3 nucleotide sequence: TGTGCCACGACAGTTAGCTCCTACAATGAGCAGTTCTTC. This gives the protein CATTVSSYNEQFF.

This clone has more than one count but fewer than ten. The rearrangement links TRBV6-1 to TRBJ2-1, with D possibly matching TRBD1 (6 bases). The germline gives CDR1 MNHNS, CDR2 SASEGT. This CDR3 region has 14 residues. V shed 1 base and J shed 4 bases, with 8 bases lying between them. The CDR3 region is CASSEVGQYNEQFF. The CDR3 region has the DNA TGTGCCAGCAGTGAAGTTGGACAGTACAATGAGCAGTTCTTC.

The chain combines TRBV19 with TRBJ1-1; D is unclear. The CDR3 length is 13 residues. Trimming took 0 bases from V and 10 from J, leaving 12 bases between them. CDR1 and CDR2 from the germline V gene are LNHDA and SQIVND (reference sequence). CDR3 sequence reads: CASSIDPRVTAFF. CDR3 nucleotides: TGTGCCAGTAGTATAGATCCTCGAGTAACAGCTTTCTTT.

This rearrangement joins TRBV6-5 to TRBJ1-6, with 8 bases that match TRBD1. The CDR3 runs 15 residues. Germline assignment: CDR1 MNHEY and CDR2 SVGAGI. Germline trimming cut 2 bases from V and 11 bases from J; bases unmatched to any gene: 8. This CDR3 is CASSYQGQASPPLHF. The CDR3 coding sequence is TGTGCCAGCAGTTACCAGGGACAGGCCTCGCCACCCCTCCACTTT.

The chain joins TRBV12-3 or TRBV12-4 to TRBJ2-7, with TRBD2 matching over 7 bases. This CDR3 has 13 amino acids. The J segment lost 3 bases and the V segment lost 3 bases, leaving 2 bases of the junction unmatched. CDR3 in amino acids: CASSLGGVYEQYV. The CDR3 region has the DNA TGTGCCAGCAGTTTGGGGGGGGTCTACGAGCAGTACGTC.

This sequence joins TRBV4-3 and TRBJ1-2, with D tentatively TRBD1 (6 bases). This CDR3 is 14 amino acids long. CDR1 is LGHNA and CDR2 is YSLEER in the germline V gene. Deletions cut 1 base from V and 8 bases from J, with 14 bases between. CDR3 nucleotide sequence: TGCGCCAGCAGCCAAGTTGCCAGGGGCAGAGGCTACACCTTC. This encodes CASSQVARGRGYTF.

This clone was found once. The rearrangement uses TRBV7-9 and TRBJ2-5; TRBD1 agrees at 7 bases. V trimming: 7 bases; J trimming: 4 bases; junction bases outside the gene matches: 3. The germline CDR1 and CDR2 sequences are SEHNR and FQNEAQ (reference sequence). The CDR3 covers 12 residues. This chain's CDR3 is CASTPGGETQYF. CDR3 DNA: TGTGCCAGCACTCCAGGGGGAGAGACCCAGTACTTC.